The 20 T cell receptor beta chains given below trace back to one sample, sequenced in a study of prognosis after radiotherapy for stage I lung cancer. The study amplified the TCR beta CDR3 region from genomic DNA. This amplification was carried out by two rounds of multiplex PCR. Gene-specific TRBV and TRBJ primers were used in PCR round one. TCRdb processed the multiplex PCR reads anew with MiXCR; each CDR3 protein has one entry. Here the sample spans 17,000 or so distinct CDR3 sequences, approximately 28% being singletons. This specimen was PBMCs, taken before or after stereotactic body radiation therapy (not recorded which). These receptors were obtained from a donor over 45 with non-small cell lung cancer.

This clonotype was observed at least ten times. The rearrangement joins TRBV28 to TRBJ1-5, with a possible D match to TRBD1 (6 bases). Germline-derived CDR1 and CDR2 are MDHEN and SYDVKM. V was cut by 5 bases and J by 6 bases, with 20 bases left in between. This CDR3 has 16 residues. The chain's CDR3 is CASSHASGAPGQPQHF. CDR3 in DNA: TGTGCCAGCAGTCACGCATCAGGGGCCCCCGGTCAGCCCCAGCATTTT.

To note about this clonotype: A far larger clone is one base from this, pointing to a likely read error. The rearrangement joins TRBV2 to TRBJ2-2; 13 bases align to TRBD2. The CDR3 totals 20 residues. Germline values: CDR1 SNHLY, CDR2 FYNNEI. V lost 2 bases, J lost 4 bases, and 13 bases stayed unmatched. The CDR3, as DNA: TGTGCCAGCAGTGAATCCGGGACTAGCGGGAAAATTTCGAGCACCGGGGAGCTGTTTTTT. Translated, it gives CASSESGTSGKISSTGELFF.

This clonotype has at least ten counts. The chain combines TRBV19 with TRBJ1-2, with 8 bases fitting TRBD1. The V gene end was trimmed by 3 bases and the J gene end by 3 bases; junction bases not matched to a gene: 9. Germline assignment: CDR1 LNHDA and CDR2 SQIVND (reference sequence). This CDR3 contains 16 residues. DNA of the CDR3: TGTGCCAGTAGTATTGGGACAGGCGCGTCATACTATGGCTACACCTTC. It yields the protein CASSIGTGASYYGYTF.

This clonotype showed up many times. The CDR3 spells CAISEGQASSYEQYF. The CDR3 coding sequence is TGTGCCATCAGTGAGGGGCAGGCTAGCTCCTACGAGCAGTACTTC. This chain links TRBV10-3 with TRBJ2-7; no definite D call. CDR3 length equals 15 residues. The ends were cut back, 2 bases at V and 0 bases at J, with 11 bases in the middle. CDR1 and CDR2 (germline): ENHRY, SYGVKD.

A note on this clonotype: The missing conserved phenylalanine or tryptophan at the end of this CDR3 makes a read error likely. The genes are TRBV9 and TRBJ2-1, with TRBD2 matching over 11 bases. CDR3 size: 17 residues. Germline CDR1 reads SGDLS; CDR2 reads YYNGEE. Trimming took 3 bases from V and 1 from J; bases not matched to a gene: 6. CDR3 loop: CASSENRLAGSYNEQFL. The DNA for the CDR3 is TGTGCCAGCAGCGAAAACCGACTAGCGGGGTCCTACAATGAGCAGTTCCTC.

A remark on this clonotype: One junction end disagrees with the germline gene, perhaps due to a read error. The CDR3 sequence is CASSFRKTGANVLTF. As DNA, the CDR3 is TGTGCCAGCAGTTTCCGGAAGACTGGGGCCAACGTACTGACTTTC. The chain carries TRBV12-3 or TRBV12-4 and TRBJ2-6, with D tentatively TRBD1 (5 bases). The CDR3 extends over 15 amino acids.

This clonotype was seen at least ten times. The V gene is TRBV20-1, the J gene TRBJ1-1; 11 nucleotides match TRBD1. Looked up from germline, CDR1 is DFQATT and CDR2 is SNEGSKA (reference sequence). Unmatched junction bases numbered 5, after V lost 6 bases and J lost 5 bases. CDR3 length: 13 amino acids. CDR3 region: CSAIGQGATEAFF. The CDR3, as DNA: TGCAGTGCAATAGGACAGGGGGCGACTGAAGCTTTCTTT.

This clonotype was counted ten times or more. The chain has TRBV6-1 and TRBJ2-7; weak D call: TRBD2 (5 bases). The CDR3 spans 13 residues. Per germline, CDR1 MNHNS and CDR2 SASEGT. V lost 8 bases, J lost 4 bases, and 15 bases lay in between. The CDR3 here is CASGETPRYEQYF. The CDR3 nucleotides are TGTGCCAGCGGGGAGACCCCGCGATACGAGCAGTACTTC.

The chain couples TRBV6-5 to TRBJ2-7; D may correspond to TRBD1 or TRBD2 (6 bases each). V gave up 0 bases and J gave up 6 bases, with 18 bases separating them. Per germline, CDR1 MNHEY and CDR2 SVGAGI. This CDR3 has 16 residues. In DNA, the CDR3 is TGTGCCAGCAGTTACTCTAGTGGTACGGGGGCTTCCGAGCAGTACTTC. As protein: CASSYSSGTGASEQYF.

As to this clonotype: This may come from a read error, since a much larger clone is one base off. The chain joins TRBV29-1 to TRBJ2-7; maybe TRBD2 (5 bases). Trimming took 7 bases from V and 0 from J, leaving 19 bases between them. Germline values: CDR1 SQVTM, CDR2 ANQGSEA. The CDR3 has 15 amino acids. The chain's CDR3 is CSETVPGKSSYEQYF. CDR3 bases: TGCAGCGAAACGGTTCCGGGAAAAAGCTCCTACGAGCAGTACTTC.

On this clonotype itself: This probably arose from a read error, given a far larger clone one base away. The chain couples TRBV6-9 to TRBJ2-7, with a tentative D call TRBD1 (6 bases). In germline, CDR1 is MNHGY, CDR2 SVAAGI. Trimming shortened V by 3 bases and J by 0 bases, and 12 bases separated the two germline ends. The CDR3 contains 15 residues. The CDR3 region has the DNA TGTGCCAGCAGTTACGGTGGGGGCGACTCCTACGAGCAGTACTTC. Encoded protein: CASSYGGGDSYEQYF.

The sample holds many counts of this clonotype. The CDR3 nucleotides read TGTGCCAGCAGCTTAGTTACGGGAGCCCCCGGGGAGCTGTTTTTT. Amino acids: CASSLVTGAPGELFF. The chain has TRBV7-9 and TRBJ2-2, with D possibly TRBD2 on 6 matching bases. CDR3 size: 15 residues. The V end was cut by 1 base, the J end by 6 bases, with 12 bases between. The germline V gene has CDR1 SEHNR and CDR2 FQNEAQ (reference sequence).

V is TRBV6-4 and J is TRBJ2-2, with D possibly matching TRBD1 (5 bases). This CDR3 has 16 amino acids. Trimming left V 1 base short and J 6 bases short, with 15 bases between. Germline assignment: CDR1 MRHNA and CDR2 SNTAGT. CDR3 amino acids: CASSDLSRGYPGELFF. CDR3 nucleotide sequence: TGTGCCAGCAGTGACTTGAGTAGGGGTTACCCCGGGGAGCTGTTTTTT.

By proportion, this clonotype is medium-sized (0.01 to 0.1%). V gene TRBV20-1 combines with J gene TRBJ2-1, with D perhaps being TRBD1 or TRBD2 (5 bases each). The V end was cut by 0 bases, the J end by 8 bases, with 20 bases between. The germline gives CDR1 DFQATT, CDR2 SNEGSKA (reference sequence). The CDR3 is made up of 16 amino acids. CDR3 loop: CSARDGAGPRWDEQFF. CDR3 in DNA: TGCAGTGCTAGAGATGGGGCGGGCCCCAGGTGGGATGAGCAGTTCTTC.

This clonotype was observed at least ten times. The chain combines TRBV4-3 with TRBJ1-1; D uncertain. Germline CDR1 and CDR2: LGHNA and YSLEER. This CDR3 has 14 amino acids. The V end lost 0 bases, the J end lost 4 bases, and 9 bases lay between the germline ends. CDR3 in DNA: TGCGCCAGCAGCCAAGATTTTTCGGGCACTGAAGCTTTCTTT. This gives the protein CASSQDFSGTEAFF.

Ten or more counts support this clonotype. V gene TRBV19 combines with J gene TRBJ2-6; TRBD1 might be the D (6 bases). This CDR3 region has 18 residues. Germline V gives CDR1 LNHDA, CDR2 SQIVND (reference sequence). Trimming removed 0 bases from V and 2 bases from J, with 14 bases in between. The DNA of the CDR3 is TGTGCCAGTAGTATAGATAGGGGACACACCACTGGGGCCAACGTCCTGACTTTC. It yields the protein CASSIDRGHTTGANVLTF.

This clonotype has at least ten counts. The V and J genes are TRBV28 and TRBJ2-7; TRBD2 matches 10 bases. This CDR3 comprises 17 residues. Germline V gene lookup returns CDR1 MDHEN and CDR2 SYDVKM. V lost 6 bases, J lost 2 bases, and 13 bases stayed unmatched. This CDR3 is CASRAGTSALFTYEQYF. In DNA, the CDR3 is TGTGCCAGCAGGGCCGGGACTAGCGCCCTCTTTACCTACGAGCAGTACTTC.

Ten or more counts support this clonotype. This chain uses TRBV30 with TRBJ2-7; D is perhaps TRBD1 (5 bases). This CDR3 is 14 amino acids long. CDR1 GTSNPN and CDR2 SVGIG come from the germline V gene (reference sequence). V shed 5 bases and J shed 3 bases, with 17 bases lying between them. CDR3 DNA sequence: TGTGCCTGGGCATCCCCTCCTAGGGGCTACGAGCAGTACTTC. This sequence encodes CAWASPPRGYEQYF.

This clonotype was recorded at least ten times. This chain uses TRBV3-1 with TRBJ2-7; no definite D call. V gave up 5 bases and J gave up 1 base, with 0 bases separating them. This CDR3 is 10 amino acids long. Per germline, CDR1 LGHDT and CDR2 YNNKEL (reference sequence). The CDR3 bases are TGTGCCAGCAGCTCCTACGAGCAGTACTTC. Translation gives CASSSYEQYF.

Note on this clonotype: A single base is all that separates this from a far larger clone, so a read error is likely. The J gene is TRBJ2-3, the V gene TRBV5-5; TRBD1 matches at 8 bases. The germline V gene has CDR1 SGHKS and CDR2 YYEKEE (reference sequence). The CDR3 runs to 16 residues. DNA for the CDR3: TGCGCCAGCAGCTTGGAACAGGGGGAGAGAACAGATACGCAGTATTTT. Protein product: CASSLEQGERTDTQYF. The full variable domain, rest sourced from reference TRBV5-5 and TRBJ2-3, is DAGVTQSPTHLIKTRGQQVTLRCSPISGHKSVSWYQQVLGQGPQFIFQYYEKEERGRGNFPDRFSARQFPNYSSELNVNALLLGDSALYLCASSLEQGERTDTQYFGPGTRLTVL.